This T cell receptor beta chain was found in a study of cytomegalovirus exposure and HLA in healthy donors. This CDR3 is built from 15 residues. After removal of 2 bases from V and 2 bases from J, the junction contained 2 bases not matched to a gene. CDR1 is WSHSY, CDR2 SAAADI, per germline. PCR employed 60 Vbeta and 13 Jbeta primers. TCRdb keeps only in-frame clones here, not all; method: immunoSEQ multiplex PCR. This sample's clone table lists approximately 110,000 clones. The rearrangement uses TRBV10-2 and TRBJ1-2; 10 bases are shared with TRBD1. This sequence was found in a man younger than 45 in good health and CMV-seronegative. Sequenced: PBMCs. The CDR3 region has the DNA TGCGCCAGCAGTGAGGGGACAGGGGTGAACTATGGCTACACCTTC. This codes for CASSEGTGVNYGYTF.